The clone carrying this TCR beta chain turned up a few times. As yet, its antigen is unknown. The data originate from a study of T-cell memory formation after mild COVID-19. Study results and caveats: Contracting CD4+ clones lay largely in CM and EM, with CD8+ ones residing in EMRA. Later expanders leaned CD4+, whereas clones that contracted between day 15 and 85 were balanced CD4/CD8.

5'RACE, which relied on constant-segment primers, yielded TCR alpha and TCR beta cDNA libraries carrying sample barcodes and UMIs. Each CDR3 protein is one row after TCRdb ran MiXCR on the 5' RACE reads. The sample includes approximately 300,000 distinct CDR3 sequences, roughly 19% of them seen just once. This clonotype originated in a man between 18 and 35 years old who had mild COVID-19 (a few samples of this study predate the infection). Cell type and time point are not known. Sequenced sample: PBMCs or a T cell subset sorted from them (not recorded which).

This CDR3 is CSAWLDEKLFF. The CDR3 bases are TGCAGTGCTTGGCTGGATGAAAAACTGTTTTTT. This chain links TRBV20-1 with TRBJ1-4; no firm D call. Germline-derived CDR1 and CDR2 are DFQATT and SNEGSKA (reference sequence). The CDR3 has 11 amino acids. V was clipped by 5 bases and J by 6 bases, with 7 bases between them.